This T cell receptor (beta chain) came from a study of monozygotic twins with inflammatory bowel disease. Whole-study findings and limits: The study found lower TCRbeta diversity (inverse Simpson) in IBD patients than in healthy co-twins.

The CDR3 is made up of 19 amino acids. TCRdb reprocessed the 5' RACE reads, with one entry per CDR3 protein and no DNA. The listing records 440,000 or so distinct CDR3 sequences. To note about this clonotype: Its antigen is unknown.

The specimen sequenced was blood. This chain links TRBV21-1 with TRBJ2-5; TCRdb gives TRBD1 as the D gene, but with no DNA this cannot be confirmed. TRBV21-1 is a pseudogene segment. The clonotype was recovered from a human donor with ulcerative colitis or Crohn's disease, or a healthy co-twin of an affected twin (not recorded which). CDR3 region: CASSKPPPGTGGISETQYF.